Presented here are 5 T cell receptor beta chains from one specimen sequenced in a study of T-cell reconstitution after alpha-beta-depleted transplantation in children. The TCRbeta library incorporated unique molecular identifiers. TCRdb itself ran the PCR reads through MiXCR, one entry per CDR3 protein. The sample records about 610,000 distinct CDR3 sequences, over 9.5% being singletons. The starting material was PBMCs from the stem cell graft donor, obtained from the stem cell graft. The receptors originated from a human donor who donated a stem cell graft to a child with acute myeloid leukemia.

This clonotype was observed a few times. This chain joins TRBV29-1 and TRBJ1-1; D gene ambiguous. The CDR3 runs 11 residues. Per the germline V gene, CDR1 is SQVTM and CDR2 is ANQGSEA. Trimming removed 8 bases from V and 1 base from J, with 8 bases in between. The CDR3 DNA reads TGCAGCACCGGCGGGAACACTGAAGCTTTCTTT. It specifies CSTGGNTEAFF.

The rearrangement joins TRBV30 to TRBJ2-5; possibly TRBD1 for D (6 bases). CDR1 and CDR2 from the germline V gene are GTSNPN and SVGIG (reference sequence). V gave up 5 bases and J gave up 5 bases, with 9 bases separating them. The CDR3 spans 11 residues. The chain's CDR3 is CAWERGETQYF. CDR3 sequence (DNA): TGTGCCTGGGAAAGGGGGGAGACCCAGTACTTC.

For this clonotype: A much larger clone lies a single base off, so this may be a read error. The CDR3 is CASSLREGVQPQHF. The CDR3 nucleotides are TGTGCCAGCAGCTTAAGGGAGGGGGTCCAGCCCCAGCATTTT. The chain is built from TRBV7-6 and TRBJ1-5; D may be TRBD1 (6 bases). Germline CDR1 SGHVS, CDR2 FNYEAQ. Trimming stripped 2 bases from V and 7 bases from J, with 12 bases between. The CDR3 spans 14 residues.

V usage is TRBV12-3 or TRBV12-4 and J usage is TRBJ2-1, with a weak D call TRBD2 (6 bases). Trimming removed 2 bases from V and 8 bases from J, with 16 bases in between. The CDR3 loop spans 15 amino acids. The DNA for the CDR3 is TGTGCCAGCAGTTTACGATCGACGGGAGTAGATGAGCAGTTCTTC. Its translation: CASSLRSTGVDEQFF.

CDR3 sequence (DNA): TGTGCCAGCTCAGGGACTAGCGGCTCTGGGGCCAACGTCCTGACTTTC. This translates into CASSGTSGSGANVLTF. The chain uses TRBV18 and TRBJ2-6; 11 bases are a match to TRBD2. V gave up 5 bases and J gave up 0 bases; unmatched junction bases: 0. Germline V CDR1 and CDR2: KGHSH, LQKENI. CDR3 length equals 16 residues.